A single sample is the source of the 32 T cell receptor beta chains below, sequenced in a study of cytomegalovirus exposure and HLA in healthy donors. Assay: immunoSEQ multiplex PCR; the TCRdb copy retains only in-frame clones and omits some. The sample carries 200,000 to 250,000 clones, approximately 80% recorded once. The sequencing sample was made of PBMCs. The origin of the receptors is a woman in her 30s in good health and CMV-seropositive.

This clone is a singleton in its sample. The J gene is TRBJ1-1, the V gene TRBV6-1; D is perhaps TRBD1 (5 bases). The CDR3 covers 13 residues. CDR1 is MNHNS and CDR2 is SASEGT in the germline V gene. Trimming took 5 bases from V and 1 from J, leaving 8 bases between them. CDR3: CASSSGRNTEAFF. CDR3 bases: TGTGCCAGCAGTTCGGGACGGAACACTGAAGCTTTCTTT.

The CDR3, as DNA: TGTGCCAGCAGTGGCCAAACGGTGGGTGGCTACACCTTC. Its translation: CASSGQTVGGYTF. This sequence joins TRBV27 and TRBJ1-2; no firm D call. Germline V gene data show CDR1 as MNHEY and CDR2 as SMNVEV (reference sequence). The CDR3 is 13 residues long. Between the trimmed V and J ends, which lost 5 bases and 7 bases, there was a span of 14 bases.

Here the CDR3 reads CASSLTTNTGELFF. As DNA, the CDR3 is TGTGCCAGCAGCTTAACCACGAACACCGGGGAGCTGTTTTTT. The chain joins TRBV7-2 to TRBJ2-2, with unresolved D. The germline gives CDR1 SGHTA, CDR2 FQGNSA. The CDR3 has 14 residues. Trimming shortened V by 2 bases and J by 0 bases, and 4 bases separated the two germline ends. Based on the CDR3 plus reference TRBV7-2 and TRBJ2-2, the full variable domain is GAGVSQSPSNKVTEKGKDVELRCDPISGHTALYWYRQSLGQGLEFLIYFQGNSAPDKSGLPSDRFSAERTGGSVSTLTIQRTQQEDSAVYLCASSLTTNTGELFFGEGSRLTVL.

The chain recombines TRBV19 with TRBJ1-2; the D is unclear. This CDR3 has 12 residues. CDR1 and CDR2 from the germline V gene are LNHDA and SQIVND (reference sequence). Trimming pared 6 bases from V and 5 bases from J, leaving 10 bases between. The CDR3 is CASSSGRYGYTF. The CDR3 DNA reads as TGTGCCAGTAGCTCGGGGAGGTATGGCTACACCTTC.

This chain joins TRBV10-3 and TRBJ2-7, with D maybe TRBD1 (7 bases). V was trimmed by 8 bases and J by 4 bases, leaving 15 bases between them. The CDR3 has 13 amino acids. The V gene's germline CDR1 is ENHRY and CDR2 SYGVKD. CDR3: CAIRGTEAYEQYF. DNA of the CDR3: TGTGCCATCCGGGGGACAGAAGCTTACGAGCAGTACTTC.

The rearrangement links TRBV5-1 to TRBJ2-1; D is uncertain. V was cut by 4 bases and J by 5 bases, with 10 bases left in between. CDR3 length equals 13 residues. CDR1 and CDR2 (germline): SGHRS, YFSETQ. This CDR3 reads CASSLERDNEQFF. The CDR3, as DNA: TGCGCCAGCAGCCTCGAGCGAGACAATGAGCAGTTCTTC. Filled out from reference TRBV5-1 and TRBJ2-1, the complete variable domain reads KAGVTQTPRYLIKTRGQQVTLSCSPISGHRSVSWYQQTPGQGLQFLFEYFSETQRNKGNFPGRFSGRQFSNSRSEMNVSTLELGDSALYLCASSLERDNEQFFGPGTRLTVL.

The chain combines TRBV10-3 with TRBJ2-7; D is undetermined. V dropped 3 bases and J dropped 7 bases, with 19 bases sitting between them. Germline loops: CDR1 ENHRY, CDR2 SYGVKD. This CDR3 contains 15 residues. The DNA for the CDR3 is TGTGCCATCAGTGACACCAAGGACCCTCGTGGGGAGCAGTACTTC. Translated: CAISDTKDPRGEQYF.

The chain joins TRBV11-2 to TRBJ1-1; D call uncertain. The CDR3 sequence is 14 residues long. Germline V gene data show CDR1 as SGHAT and CDR2 as FQNNGV. The germline V and J ends were trimmed by 1 base and 2 bases, with 8 bases remaining between them. The CDR3 coding sequence is TGTGCCAGCAGCTTAGGGTACCTCAACACTGAAGCTTTCTTT. Translation: CASSLGYLNTEAFF.

This rearrangement joins TRBV18 to TRBJ2-7; D is unclear. Deletions cut 2 bases from V and 6 bases from J, with 17 bases between. The germline V gene encodes CDR1 KGHSH and CDR2 LQKENI. The CDR3 is made up of 15 amino acids. The CDR3: CASSPYVSLDGEQYF. The CDR3 region has the DNA TGTGCCAGCTCACCATATGTTAGCCTGGATGGCGAGCAGTACTTC.

This chain links TRBV27 with TRBJ2-1, with D perhaps given as TRBD1 or TRBD2 (5 bases each). Germline-derived CDR1 and CDR2 are MNHEY and SMNVEV (reference sequence). The CDR3 length is 13 residues. Trimming shortened V by 6 bases and J by 6 bases, and 12 bases separated the two germline ends. The CDR3 nucleotides read TGTGCCAGCAGCCTGGGACCAGTCAATGAGCAGTTCTTC. Residues: CASSLGPVNEQFF.

The chain joins TRBV5-6 to TRBJ1-4; D possibly corresponds to TRBD1 (6 bases). From germline, CDR1 is SGHDT and CDR2 YYEEEE. The V end was cut by 4 bases, the J end by 8 bases, with 15 bases between. CDR3 length: 14 residues. The DNA for the CDR3 is TGTGCCAGCAGCGTCCCAGGGGAAGGAGAAAAACTGTTTTTT. Translating it yields CASSVPGEGEKLFF.

The chain has TRBV2 and TRBJ1-1; 8 bases fit TRBD1. V lost 6 bases to trimming and J lost 0 bases; unmatched junction nucleotides: 6. The germline CDR1 and CDR2 sequences are SNHLY and FYNNEI. The CDR3 covers 15 residues. The CDR3 nucleotides read TGTGCCAGCAGGCCCCCGGGACAGGTGAACACTGAAGCTTTCTTT. Its translation: CASRPPGQVNTEAFF.

The rearrangement links TRBV28 to TRBJ1-5; D unclear. The CDR3 is 14 amino acids. Trimming removed 3 bases from V and 4 bases from J, with 10 bases in between. Germline-derived CDR1 and CDR2 are MDHEN and SYDVKM. This CDR3 is CASSFPSGNQPQHF. The CDR3 nucleotides read TGTGCCAGCAGTTTCCCTTCGGGGAATCAGCCCCAGCATTTT. Looking up the rest from reference TRBV28 and TRBJ1-5 gives the full variable domain: DVKVTQSSRYLVKRTGEKVFLECVQDMDHENMFWYRQDPGLGLRLIYFSYDVKMKEKGDIPEGYSVSREKKERFSLILESASTNQTSMYLCASSFPSGNQPQHFGDGTRLSIL.

The chain has TRBV4-1 and TRBJ2-3, with 10 bases identical to TRBD2. This CDR3 contains 17 residues. The trim removed 3 bases at V and 4 bases at J, leaving 10 bases unmatched. In germline, CDR1 is MGHRA, CDR2 YSYEKL. This CDR3 is CASSHAASGRGADTQYF. In DNA, the CDR3 is TGCGCCAGCAGCCATGCCGCTAGCGGGAGAGGGGCAGATACGCAGTATTTT.

The J gene is TRBJ2-7, the V gene TRBV19, with 8 nucleotides matching TRBD2. Germline-derived CDR1 and CDR2 are LNHDA and SQIVND (reference sequence). The CDR3 contains 14 residues. The trim removed 1 base at V and 2 bases at J, leaving 1 base unmatched. This chain's CDR3 is CASSIAGGTYEQYF. DNA for the CDR3: TGTGCCAGTAGTATAGCGGGAGGGACCTACGAGCAGTACTTC. Full variable domain (remainder filled in from reference TRBV19 and TRBJ2-7): DGGITQSPKYLFRKEGQNVTLSCEQNLNHDAMYWYRQDPGQGLRLIYYSQIVNDFQKGDIAEGYSVSREKKESFPLTVTSAQKNPTAFYLCASSIAGGTYEQYFGPGTRLTVT.

This chain connects TRBV9 to TRBJ2-7; either TRBD1 or TRBD2 may supply D (5 bases each). The CDR3 runs 16 residues. V was cut by 0 bases and J by 2 bases, with 15 bases left in between. In germline, CDR1 is SGDLS, CDR2 YYNGEE. The CDR3 DNA reads as TGTGCCAGCAGCGTAGCTTCAGGGACGTCAACCTACGAGCAGTACTTC. Translated, it gives CASSVASGTSTYEQYF.

The chain employs TRBV5-1 and TRBJ1-5, with 7 bases matching TRBD1. Germline V lookup: CDR1 SGHRS, CDR2 YFSETQ. This CDR3 is 15 amino acids long. V trimming: 3 bases; J trimming: 4 bases; junction bases outside the gene matches: 7. The CDR3 reads CASSWETGPNQPQHF. CDR3 coding DNA: TGCGCCAGCAGCTGGGAGACAGGGCCTAATCAGCCCCAGCATTTT.

This chain connects TRBV18 to TRBJ1-1; the D gene is possibly TRBD1 (5 bases). Germline loops: CDR1 KGHSH, CDR2 LQKENI. V was trimmed by 2 bases and J by 6 bases, leaving 16 bases between them. This CDR3 is 15 amino acids long. As DNA, the CDR3 is TGTGCCAGCTCACCAAGAAGGGGAGTAGATTCTGAAGCTTTCTTT. Its translation: CASSPRRGVDSEAFF.

The J gene is TRBJ2-7, the V gene TRBV28; D might be TRBD2 (6 bases). This CDR3 contains 20 residues. Germline loops: CDR1 MDHEN, CDR2 SYDVKM. V gave up 4 bases and J gave up 4 bases, with 32 bases separating them. The CDR3, as DNA: TGTGCCAGCAGTTCCCCATTTACGTCCGCCGGCCCGGGAGCAGGGTACGAGCAGTACTTC. It codes for CASSSPFTSAGPGAGYEQYF.

The chain links TRBV7-9 to TRBJ1-2; D gene unclear. Trimming left V 6 bases short and J 3 bases short, with 11 bases between. Germline CDR1 reads SEHNR; CDR2 reads FQNEAQ (reference sequence). The CDR3 runs to 13 residues. DNA of the CDR3: TGTGCCAGCAGACACGACGAGTACTATGGCTACACCTTC. This translates into CASRHDEYYGYTF. The full variable domain, completed using reference TRBV7-9 and TRBJ1-2, is DTGVSQNPRHKITKRGQNVTFRCDPISEHNRLYWYRQTLGQGPEFLTYFQNEAQLEKSRLLSDRFSAERPKGSFSTLEIQRTEQGDSAMYLCASRHDEYYGYTFGSGTRLTVV.

This clone has a handful of counts. The CDR3 nucleotides read TGTGCCAGCAACAACCAGCCCACTGAAGCTTTCTTT. This gives the protein CASNNQPTEAFF. This chain links TRBV11-2 with TRBJ1-1; the D is unclear. This CDR3 has 12 residues. In germline, CDR1 is SGHAT, CDR2 FQNNGV. The V and J ends lost 7 bases and 4 bases respectively, with 10 bases between them.

J is TRBJ1-2 and V is TRBV6-4; D unclear. This CDR3 spans 13 amino acids. V dropped 0 bases and J dropped 6 bases, with 8 bases sitting between them. The germline CDR1 and CDR2 sequences are MRHNA and SNTAGT. The CDR3 loop reads CASSDSSANGYTF. Here the CDR3 DNA reads TGTGCCAGCAGTGACTCGTCGGCAAATGGCTACACCTTC.

The gene calls are TRBV11-2 and TRBJ2-1, with D tentatively TRBD1 (5 bases). This CDR3 contains 17 residues. With 1 base removed from V and 7 bases from J, the gap between germline ends came to 20 bases. In germline, CDR1 is SGHAT, CDR2 FQNNGV. In nucleotides, the CDR3 is TGTGCCAGCAGCTTAGGGACCCTCAGACCACAGGAAAATGAGCAGTTCTTC. Translated: CASSLGTLRPQENEQFF.

The V call is TRBV29-1, the J call TRBJ2-3; D unresolved. Germline assignment: CDR1 SQVTM and CDR2 ANQGSEA. The length of the CDR3 is 11 residues. V was clipped by 4 bases and J by 2 bases, with 4 bases between them. The CDR3 DNA reads as TGCAGCGTTGGGGTCACAGATACGCAGTATTTT. As protein: CSVGVTDTQYF.

The rearrangement joins TRBV6-1 to TRBJ2-7; weak D call: TRBD1 (5 bases). Trimming took off 7 bases at V and 5 bases at J, with 9 bases between the two ends. CDR3 length: 11 amino acids. Germline V gives CDR1 MNHNS, CDR2 SASEGT. The CDR3: CASTQGNEQYF. As DNA, the CDR3 is TGTGCCAGCACCCAGGGAAACGAGCAGTACTTC.

This clone was observed once. This chain links TRBV27 with TRBJ2-1; no clear D. The CDR3 spans 15 residues. CDR1 and CDR2 from the germline V gene are MNHEY and SMNVEV (reference sequence). V lost 5 bases and J lost 2, with 13 bases in between. The CDR3 DNA is TGTGCCAGCAGTACCCTCATTGCGGCCTACAATGAGCAGTTCTTC. It codes for CASSTLIAAYNEQFF.

The V call is TRBV7-2, the J call TRBJ2-7; 7 bases match TRBD2. This CDR3 spans 14 amino acids. CDR1 is SGHTA and CDR2 is FQGNSA in the germline V gene. V lost 6 bases and J lost 3; bases outside the gene matches: 8. This CDR3 is CASRTPGTNYEQYF. CDR3 nucleotides: TGTGCCAGCAGGACACCCGGGACTAACTACGAGCAGTACTTC.

The CDR3 region is CAWSDDSNYGYTF. The CDR3 DNA reads TGTGCCTGGAGCGATGACAGTAACTATGGCTACACCTTC. The rearrangement joins TRBV30 to TRBJ1-2, with D possibly TRBD1 on 5 matching bases. The CDR3 covers 13 residues. Trimming shortened V by 3 bases and J by 1 base, and 9 bases separated the two germline ends. Germline V CDR1 and CDR2: GTSNPN, SVGIG (reference sequence).

This chain connects TRBV30 to TRBJ1-1; no reliable D call. V lost 1 base, J lost 6 bases, and 12 bases lay in between. CDR3 length equals 13 residues. CDR1 GTSNPN and CDR2 SVGIG come from the germline V gene (reference sequence). CDR3 nucleotides: TGTGCCTGGAGTGCAAGCCCCGGGGCTGAAGCTTTCTTT. This translates into CAWSASPGAEAFF.

The chain carries TRBV30 and TRBJ2-6; possible D gene TRBD1, 5 bases. The V gene's germline CDR1 is GTSNPN and CDR2 SVGIG (reference sequence). V gave up 5 bases and J gave up 4 bases, with 21 bases separating them. The CDR3 is 17 residues long. CDR3: CAWDTLSQDSGANVLTF. The CDR3 coding sequence is TGTGCCTGGGACACCCTATCACAGGATTCAGGGGCCAACGTCCTGACTTTC.

CDR3 region: CASSPGQQYGYTF. The CDR3 DNA sequence: TGTGCCAGCAGCCCCGGACAGCAGTATGGCTACACCTTC. The V and J genes are TRBV14 and TRBJ1-2; D might be TRBD1 (6 bases). Trimming removed 4 bases at V and 5 bases at J, with 11 bases between. Per the germline V gene, CDR1 is SGHDN and CDR2 is FVKESK. This CDR3 has 13 residues.

CDR3 sequence (DNA): TGTGCCAGCAGCTCGGACAGGTTCACAGATACGCAGTATTTT. It specifies CASSSDRFTDTQYF. The chain joins TRBV5-4 to TRBJ2-3; 7 nucleotides match TRBD1. CDR3 size: 14 residues. The V gene's germline CDR1 is SGHNT and CDR2 YYREEE (reference sequence). V was pared by 3 bases and J by 2 bases, with 3 bases of the junction left unmatched.